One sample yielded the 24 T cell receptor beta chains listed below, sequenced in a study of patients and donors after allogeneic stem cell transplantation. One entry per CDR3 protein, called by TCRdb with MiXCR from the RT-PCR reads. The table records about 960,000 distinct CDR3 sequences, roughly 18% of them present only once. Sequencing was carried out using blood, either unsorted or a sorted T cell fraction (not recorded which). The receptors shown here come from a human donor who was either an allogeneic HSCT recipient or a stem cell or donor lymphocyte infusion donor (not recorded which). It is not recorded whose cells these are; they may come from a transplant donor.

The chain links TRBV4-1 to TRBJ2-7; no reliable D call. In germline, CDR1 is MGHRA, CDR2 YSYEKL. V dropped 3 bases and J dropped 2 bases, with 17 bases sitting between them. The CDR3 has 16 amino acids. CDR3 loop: CASSQLRTTLTYEQYF. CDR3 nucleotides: TGCGCCAGCAGCCAGCTACGAACGACCTTGACCTACGAGCAGTACTTC.

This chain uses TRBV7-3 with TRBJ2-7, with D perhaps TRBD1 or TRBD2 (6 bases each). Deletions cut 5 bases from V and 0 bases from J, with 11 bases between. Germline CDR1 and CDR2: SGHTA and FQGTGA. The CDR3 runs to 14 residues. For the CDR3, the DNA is TGTGCCAGCAGCCCGGGGGCCAACTCCTACGAGCAGTACTTC. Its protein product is CASSPGANSYEQYF.

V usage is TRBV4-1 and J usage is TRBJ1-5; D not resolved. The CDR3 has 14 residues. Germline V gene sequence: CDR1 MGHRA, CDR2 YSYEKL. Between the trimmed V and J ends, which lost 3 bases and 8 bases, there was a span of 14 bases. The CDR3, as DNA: TGCGCCAGCAGCCAGAGTCGCAGGTCGGAGCCCCAGCATTTT. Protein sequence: CASSQSRRSEPQHF.

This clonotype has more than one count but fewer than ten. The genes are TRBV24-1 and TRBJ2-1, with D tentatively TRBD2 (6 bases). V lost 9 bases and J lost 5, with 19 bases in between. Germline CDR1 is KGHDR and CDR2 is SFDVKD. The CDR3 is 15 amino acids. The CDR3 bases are TGTGCCACCCTTACTAGAGGGAGGAATAACAATGAGCAGTTCTTC. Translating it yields CATLTRGRNNNEQFF.

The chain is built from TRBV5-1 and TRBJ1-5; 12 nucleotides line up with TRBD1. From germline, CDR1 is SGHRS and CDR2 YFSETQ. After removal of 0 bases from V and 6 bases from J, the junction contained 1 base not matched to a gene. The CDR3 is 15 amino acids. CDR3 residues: CASSLEGQGAQPQHF. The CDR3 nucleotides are TGCGCCAGCAGCTTGGAGGGACAGGGGGCTCAGCCCCAGCATTTT.

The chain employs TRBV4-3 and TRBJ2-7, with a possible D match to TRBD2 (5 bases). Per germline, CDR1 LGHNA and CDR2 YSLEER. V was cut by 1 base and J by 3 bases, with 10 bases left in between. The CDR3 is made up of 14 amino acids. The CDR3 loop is CASSQGGLFYEQYF. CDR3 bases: TGCGCCAGCAGCCAAGGAGGACTTTTCTACGAGCAGTACTTC.

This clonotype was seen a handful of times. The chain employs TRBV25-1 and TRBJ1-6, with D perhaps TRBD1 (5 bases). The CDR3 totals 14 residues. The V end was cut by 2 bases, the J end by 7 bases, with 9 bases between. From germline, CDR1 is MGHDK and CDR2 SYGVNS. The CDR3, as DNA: TGTGCCAGCAGTGAACAGGGTGTAAATTCACCCCTCCACTTT. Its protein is CASSEQGVNSPLHF.

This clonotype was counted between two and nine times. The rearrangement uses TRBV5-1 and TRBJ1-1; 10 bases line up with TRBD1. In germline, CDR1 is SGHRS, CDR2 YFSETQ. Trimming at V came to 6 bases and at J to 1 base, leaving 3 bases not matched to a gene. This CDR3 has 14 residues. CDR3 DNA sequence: TGCGCCAGCAAGACAGGGGGCGGGAACACTGAAGCTTTCTTT. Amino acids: CASKTGGGNTEAFF. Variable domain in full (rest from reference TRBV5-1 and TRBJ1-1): KAGVTQTPRYLIKTRGQQVTLSCSPISGHRSVSWYQQTPGQGLQFLFEYFSETQRNKGNFPGRFSGRQFSNSRSEMNVSTLELGDSALYLCASKTGGGNTEAFFGQGTRLTVV.

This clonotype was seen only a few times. Here the CDR3 reads CSARQGTAGANVLTF. The CDR3 DNA is TGCAGTGCGAGACAGGGGACTGCGGGGGCCAACGTCCTGACTTTC. The chain couples TRBV20-1 to TRBJ2-6, with 8 bases lining up with TRBD1. The CDR3 is 15 residues long. Losses at the gene ends were 6 bases for V and 4 bases for J; bases not matched to a gene: 8. CDR1 DFQATT and CDR2 SNEGSKA come from the germline V gene (reference sequence).

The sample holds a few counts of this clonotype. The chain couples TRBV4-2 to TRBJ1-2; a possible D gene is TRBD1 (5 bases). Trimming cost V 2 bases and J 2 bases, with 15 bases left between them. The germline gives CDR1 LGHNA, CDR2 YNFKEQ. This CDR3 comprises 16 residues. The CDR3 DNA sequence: TGTGCCAGCAGCCAACGACAGAGGGATCCGAACTATGGCTACACCTTC. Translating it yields CASSQRQRDPNYGYTF.

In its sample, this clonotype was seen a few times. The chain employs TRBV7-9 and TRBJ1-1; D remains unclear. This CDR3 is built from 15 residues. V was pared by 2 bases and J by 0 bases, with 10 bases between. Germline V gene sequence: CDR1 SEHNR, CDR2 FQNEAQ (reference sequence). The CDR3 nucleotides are TGTGCCAGCAGCTTATCTGTGGGGTTGAACACTGAAGCTTTCTTT. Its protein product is CASSLSVGLNTEAFF. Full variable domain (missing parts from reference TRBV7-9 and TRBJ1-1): DTGVSQNPRHKITKRGQNVTFRCDPISEHNRLYWYRQTLGQGPEFLTYFQNEAQLEKSRLLSDRFSAERPKGSFSTLEIQRTEQGDSAMYLCASSLSVGLNTEAFFGQGTRLTVV.

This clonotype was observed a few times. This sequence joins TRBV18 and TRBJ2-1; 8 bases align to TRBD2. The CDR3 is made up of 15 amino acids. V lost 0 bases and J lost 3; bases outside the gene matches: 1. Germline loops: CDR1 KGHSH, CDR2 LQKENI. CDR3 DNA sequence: TGTGCCAGCTCACCACCGAGCGGGAGCTACAATGAGCAGTTCTTC. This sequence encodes CASSPPSGSYNEQFF.

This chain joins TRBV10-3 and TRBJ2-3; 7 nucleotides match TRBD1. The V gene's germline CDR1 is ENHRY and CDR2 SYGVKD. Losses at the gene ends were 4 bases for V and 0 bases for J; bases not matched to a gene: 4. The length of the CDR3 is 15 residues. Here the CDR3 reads CAISVTGASTDTQYF. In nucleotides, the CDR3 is TGTGCCATCAGTGTAACAGGGGCGAGCACAGATACGCAGTATTTT.

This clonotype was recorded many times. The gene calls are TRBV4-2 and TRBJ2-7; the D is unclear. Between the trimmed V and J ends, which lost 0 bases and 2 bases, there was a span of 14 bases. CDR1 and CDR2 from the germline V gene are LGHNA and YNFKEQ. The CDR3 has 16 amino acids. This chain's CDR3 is CASSQEAAPVTYEQYF. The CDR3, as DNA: TGTGCCAGCAGCCAAGAGGCCGCTCCCGTCACCTACGAGCAGTACTTC.

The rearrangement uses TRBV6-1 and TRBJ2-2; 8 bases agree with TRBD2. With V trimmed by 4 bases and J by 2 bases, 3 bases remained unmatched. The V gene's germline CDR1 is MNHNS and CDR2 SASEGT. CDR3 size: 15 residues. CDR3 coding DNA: TGTGCCAGCAGTGGGACTAGCATAAACACCGGGGAGCTGTTTTTT. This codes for CASSGTSINTGELFF.

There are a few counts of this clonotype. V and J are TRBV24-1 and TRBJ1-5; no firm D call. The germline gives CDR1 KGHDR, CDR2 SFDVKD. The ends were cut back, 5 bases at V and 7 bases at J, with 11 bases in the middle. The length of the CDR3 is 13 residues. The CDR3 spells CATSARHGQPQHF. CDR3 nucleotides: TGTGCCACCAGTGCCCGACACGGGCAGCCCCAGCATTTT.

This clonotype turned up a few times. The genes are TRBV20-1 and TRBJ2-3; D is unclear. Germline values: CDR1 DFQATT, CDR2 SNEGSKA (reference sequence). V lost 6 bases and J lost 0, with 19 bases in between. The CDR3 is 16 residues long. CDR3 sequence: CSANPLLEFSTDTQYF. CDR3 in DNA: TGCAGTGCAAACCCCCTTCTTGAGTTCAGCACAGATACGCAGTATTTT.

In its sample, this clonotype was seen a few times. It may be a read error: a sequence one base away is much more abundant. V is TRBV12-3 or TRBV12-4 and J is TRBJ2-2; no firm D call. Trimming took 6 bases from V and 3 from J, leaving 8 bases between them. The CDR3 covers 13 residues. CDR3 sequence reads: CASRFRDTGELFF. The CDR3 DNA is TGTGCCAGCAGATTTAGGGACACCGGGGAGCTGTTTTTT.

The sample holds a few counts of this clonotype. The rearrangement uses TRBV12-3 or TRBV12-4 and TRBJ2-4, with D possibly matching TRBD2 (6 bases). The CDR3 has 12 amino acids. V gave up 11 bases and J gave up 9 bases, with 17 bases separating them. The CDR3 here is CACKGGFGIQYF. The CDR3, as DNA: TGTGCCTGTAAAGGAGGGTTTGGCATTCAGTACTTC.

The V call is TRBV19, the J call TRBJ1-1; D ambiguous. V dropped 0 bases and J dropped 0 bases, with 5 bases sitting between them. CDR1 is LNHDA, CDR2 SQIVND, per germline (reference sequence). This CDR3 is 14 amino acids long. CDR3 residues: CASSIEQLNTEAFF. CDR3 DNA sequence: TGTGCCAGTAGTATAGAACAGTTGAACACTGAAGCTTTCTTT.

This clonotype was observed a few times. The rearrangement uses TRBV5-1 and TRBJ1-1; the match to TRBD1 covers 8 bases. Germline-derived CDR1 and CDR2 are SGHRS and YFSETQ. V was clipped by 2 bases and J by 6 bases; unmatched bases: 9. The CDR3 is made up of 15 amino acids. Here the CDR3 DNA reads TGCGCCAGCAGCTTAGGCGACAGGGGATTTTCTGAAGCTTTCTTT. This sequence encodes CASSLGDRGFSEAFF.

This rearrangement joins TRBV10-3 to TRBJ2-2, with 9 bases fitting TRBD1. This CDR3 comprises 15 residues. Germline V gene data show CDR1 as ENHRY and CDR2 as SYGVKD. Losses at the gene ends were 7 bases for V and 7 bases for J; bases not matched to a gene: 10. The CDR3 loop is CAITRDRVGNGELFF. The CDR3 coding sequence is TGTGCCATCACCCGGGACAGGGTCGGTAACGGGGAGCTGTTTTTT.

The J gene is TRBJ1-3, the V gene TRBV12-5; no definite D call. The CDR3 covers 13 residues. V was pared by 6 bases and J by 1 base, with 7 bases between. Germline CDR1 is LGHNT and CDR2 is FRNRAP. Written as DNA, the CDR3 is TGTGCTAGTGGAGCAAGTTCTGGAAACACCATATATTTT. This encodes CASGASSGNTIYF.

CDR3 residues: CASSEGLSAFYEQYF. In nucleotides, the CDR3 is TGTGCCAGCAGCGAAGGACTGTCCGCCTTCTACGAGCAGTACTTC. The chain uses TRBV7-9 and TRBJ2-7; maybe TRBD2 (5 bases). The CDR3 contains 15 residues. Germline V gives CDR1 SEHNR, CDR2 FQNEAQ (reference sequence). The germline V and J ends were trimmed by 5 bases and 3 bases, with 17 bases remaining between them.